The rows below give T cell receptor beta chains drawn from one sample of a study of T cell changes during pregnancy in multiple sclerosis. Sequencing was performed with immunoSEQ multiplex PCR; in TCRdb, only in-frame clones are kept and a portion is missing. The sample has 50,000 or so clones; nearly 95% are singletons. The material was peripheral blood, obtained in the third trimester of pregnancy. The source is a female donor with multiple sclerosis, enrolled in a pregnancy study. CDR3s include the opening cysteine and the closing phenylalanine or tryptophan. The order of the fields is CDR3 DNA, CDR3 protein, J gene, D gene, V gene, clone size. The D gene is left open where the match is weak. For some rows the clone size is stated as once, few or many, or as a class when expanded; others skip it.

TGTGCCAGCAGTGAAGCGCGCGAGGGCGGCTACACCTTC CASSEAREGGYTF TRBJ1-2 . TRBV6-1 .
TGTGCCAGTAGTAAGGTGGTCACGGAGGTTACCGGGGAGCTGTTTTTT CASSKVVTEVTGELFF TRBJ2-2 . TRBV19 .
TGTGCCAGCAGCCAAGATAAGCAGAACACCGGGGAGCTGTTTTTT CASSQDKQNTGELFF TRBJ2-2 . TRBV4-2 .
TGTGCCAGCAGGACAGGGGCCGGACAAGAGACCCAGTACTTC CASRTGAGQETQYF TRBJ2-5 TRBD1 TRBV19 .
TGCGCCAGCAGCCGGTGGACAGGGATGTACCAAGAGACCCAGTACTTC CASSRWTGMYQETQYF TRBJ2-5 TRBD1 TRBV4-1 .
TGTGCCAGCAGCTTGGCCGGAGATGCCGAGCAGTTCTTC CASSLAGDAEQFF TRBJ2-1 . TRBV5-6 .
TGCAGCGTTGACAGGTACCAAGAGACCCAGTACTTC CSVDRYQETQYF TRBJ2-5 . TRBV29-1 .
TGTGCCATCAGCTGGGCGGGGGACACAGATACGCAGTATTTT CAISWAGDTDTQYF TRBJ2-3 TRBD2 TRBV10-3 once
TGCGCCAGCAGCCCGGGACAGGGGATTTTTGAGCAGTTCTTC CASSPGQGIFEQFF TRBJ2-1 TRBD1 TRBV5-1 .
TGTGCCAGCAGTGAAAGGGGGCTGGGGACTGAAGCTTTCTTT CASSERGLGTEAFF TRBJ1-1 TRBD1 TRBV6-1 .
TGTGCCAGCAGCTCGGGAGGGCCCTCCAATGAGCAGTTCTTC CASSSGGPSNEQFF TRBJ2-1 TRBD2 TRBV6-4 many
TGTGCCAGCAGTCATGGGACTAGAGAGGGGGGCGAGCAGTACTTC CASSHGTREGGEQYF TRBJ2-7 TRBD2 TRBV6-5 .
TGTGCCAGCAGCAGGGGGACACTTGGTGAGCAGTACTTC CASSRGTLGEQYF TRBJ2-7 . TRBV7-8 .
TGTGCCAGCAGCCAACGTCCCGGGACAGGGCTGGTCACTGAAGCTTTCTTT CASSQRPGTGLVTEAFF TRBJ1-1 TRBD1 TRBV9 .
TGTGCCAGCAGCCTGGGGACAGGGGCACATCAGCCCCAGCATTTT CASSLGTGAHQPQHF TRBJ1-5 TRBD1 TRBV14 .
TGTGCCAGCAGCTTAGTGCGGGAAAGGAATGAGCAGTTCTTC CASSLVRERNEQFF TRBJ2-1 . TRBV7-2 .
TGTGCCAGCATTTCGGCAGGGTTTGGTGGCTACACCTTC CASISAGFGGYTF TRBJ1-2 . TRBV28 .
TGTGCCAGCAGCTCGACAGGGGGCCCCTTACAAGAGACCCAGTACTTC CASSSTGGPLQETQYF TRBJ2-5 TRBD1 TRBV7-2 .
TGTGCCAGCAGCTTAGATGGACAGGGCTACGAGCAGTACTTC CASSLDGQGYEQYF TRBJ2-7 TRBD1 TRBV7-9 .
TGTGCCAGCAGTGCTGCGGTAGCTAACTATGGCTACACCTTC CASSAAVANYGYTF TRBJ1-2 . TRBV6-1 .
TGTGCCAGCAGTGACCGCGGCGGGAACACTGAAGCTTTCTTT CASSDRGGNTEAFF TRBJ1-1 . TRBV6-6 .
TGCGCCAGCAGCCACCCAAACAATGAGCAGTTCTTC CASSHPNNEQFF TRBJ2-1 . TRBV4-1 .
TGTGCCAGCAGCGGGGGACTAGCGGGAAACAATGAGCAGTTCTTC CASSGGLAGNNEQFF TRBJ2-1 TRBD2 TRBV6-6 .
TGTGCCAGCAGTTTATTTCGCGGGAGCTACTACAATGAGCAGTTCTTC CASSLFRGSYYNEQFF TRBJ2-1 TRBD2 TRBV27 .
TGTGCCAGCTCCCCCGGGACAGGGGCTCGAAACACTGAAGCTTTCTTT CASSPGTGARNTEAFF TRBJ1-1 TRBD1 TRBV18 .